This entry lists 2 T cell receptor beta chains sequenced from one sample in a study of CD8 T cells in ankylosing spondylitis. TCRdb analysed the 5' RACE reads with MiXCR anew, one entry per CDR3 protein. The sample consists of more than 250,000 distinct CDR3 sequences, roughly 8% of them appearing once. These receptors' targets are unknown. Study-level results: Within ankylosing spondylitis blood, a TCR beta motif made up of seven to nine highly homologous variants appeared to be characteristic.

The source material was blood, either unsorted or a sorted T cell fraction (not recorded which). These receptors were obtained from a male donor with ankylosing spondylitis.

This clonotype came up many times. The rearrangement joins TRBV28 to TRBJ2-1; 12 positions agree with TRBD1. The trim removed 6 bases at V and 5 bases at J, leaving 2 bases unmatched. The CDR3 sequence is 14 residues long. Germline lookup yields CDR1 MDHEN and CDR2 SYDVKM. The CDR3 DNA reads TGTGCCAGCAGGGGACAGGGGGCCCACAATGAGCAGTTCTTC. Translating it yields CASRGQGAHNEQFF.

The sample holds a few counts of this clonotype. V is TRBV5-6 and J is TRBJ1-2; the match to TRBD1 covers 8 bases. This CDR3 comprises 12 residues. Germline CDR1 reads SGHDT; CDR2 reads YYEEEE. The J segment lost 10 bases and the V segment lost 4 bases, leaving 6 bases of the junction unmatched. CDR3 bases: TGTGCCAGCAGCGGCGACAGGGGCCACTACACCTTC. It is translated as CASSGDRGHYTF. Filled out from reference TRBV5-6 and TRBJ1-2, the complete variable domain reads DAGVTQSPTHLIKTRGQQVTLRCSPKSGHDTVSWYQQALGQGPQFIFQYYEEEERQRGNFPDRFSGHQFPNYSSELNVNALLLGDSALYLCASSGDRGHYTFGSGTRLTVV.